The TCR beta chain under discussion was sequenced for a study of T-cell reconstitution after alpha-beta-depleted transplantation in children. Losses at the gene ends were 0 bases for V and 2 bases for J; bases not matched to a gene: 5. In germline, CDR1 is SNHLY, CDR2 FYNNEI. This CDR3 contains 16 residues. General study results and limits: About two months after transplant, alpha-beta T cells reportedly came from several hundred expanded graft clones. One year post-transplant, T-cell counts and diversity were largely derived from T cells produced anew. Some patients showed high day-60 TCRbeta diversity, which derived from surviving recipient T cells and thymic progenitors.

To note about this clonotype: The antigen is unknown.

During its preparation, the TCRbeta library received unique molecular identifiers. TCRdb fed the PCR reads into MiXCR, producing one record per CDR3 protein. The sample lists around 450,000 distinct CDR3 sequences, 15% to 20% occurring once. Sequenced material: PBMCs, mostly from graft donor cells, taken 360 days after TCRalphabeta/CD19-depleted stem cell transplant. The chain carries TRBV2 and TRBJ2-5; 8 bases line up with TRBD1. The receptor's source is a boy younger than two who had a stem cell transplant for Wiskott-Aldrich syndrome, so the T cells may come from the graft donor. The CDR3 nucleotides read TGTGCCAGCAGTGAAGCGCTCTACAGGGGGCAAGAGACCCAGTACTTC. As protein: CASSEALYRGQETQYF.